The clone carrying this T cell receptor beta chain was seen a few times. This sample was taken from a study of T cell repertoires in cytomegalovirus infection. V gave up 1 base and J gave up 1 base, with 8 bases separating them. In germline, CDR1 is LGHNA, CDR2 YNFKEQ. The CDR3 covers 14 residues. TCRdb analysed the reads with MiXCR anew, one entry per CDR3 protein. There are more than 85,000 distinct CDR3 sequences in the sample; 16% occur only once, and approximately 7.6% lies in the top ten. This rearrangement joins TRBV4-2 to TRBJ2-7, with unresolved D. The clonotype was recovered from a human donor in good health (CMV status not recorded). Some clones in this sample may be carry-over from other donors' samples. The specimen sequenced was PBMCs. The CDR3 is CASSQGLRSYEQYF. CDR3 nucleotide sequence: TGTGCCAGCAGCCAAGGTTTAAGATCCTACGAGCAGTACTTC.